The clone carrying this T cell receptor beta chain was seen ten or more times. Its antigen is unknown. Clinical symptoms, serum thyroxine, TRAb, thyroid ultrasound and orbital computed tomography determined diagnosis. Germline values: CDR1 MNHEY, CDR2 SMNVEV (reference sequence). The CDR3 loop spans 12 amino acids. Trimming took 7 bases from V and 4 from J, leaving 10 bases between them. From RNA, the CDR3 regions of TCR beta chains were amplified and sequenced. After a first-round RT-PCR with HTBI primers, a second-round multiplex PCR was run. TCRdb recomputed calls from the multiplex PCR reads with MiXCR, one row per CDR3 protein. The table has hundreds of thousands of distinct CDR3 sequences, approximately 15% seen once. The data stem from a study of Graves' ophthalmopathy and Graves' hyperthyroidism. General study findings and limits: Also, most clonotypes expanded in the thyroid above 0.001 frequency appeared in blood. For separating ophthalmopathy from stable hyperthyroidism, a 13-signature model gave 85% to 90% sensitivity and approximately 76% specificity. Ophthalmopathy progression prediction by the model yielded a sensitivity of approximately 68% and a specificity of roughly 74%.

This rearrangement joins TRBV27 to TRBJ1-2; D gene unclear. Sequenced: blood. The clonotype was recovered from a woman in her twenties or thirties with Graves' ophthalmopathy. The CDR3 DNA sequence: TGTGCCAGCACCCAGGACTCCTATGGCTACACCTTC. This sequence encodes CASTQDSYGYTF.